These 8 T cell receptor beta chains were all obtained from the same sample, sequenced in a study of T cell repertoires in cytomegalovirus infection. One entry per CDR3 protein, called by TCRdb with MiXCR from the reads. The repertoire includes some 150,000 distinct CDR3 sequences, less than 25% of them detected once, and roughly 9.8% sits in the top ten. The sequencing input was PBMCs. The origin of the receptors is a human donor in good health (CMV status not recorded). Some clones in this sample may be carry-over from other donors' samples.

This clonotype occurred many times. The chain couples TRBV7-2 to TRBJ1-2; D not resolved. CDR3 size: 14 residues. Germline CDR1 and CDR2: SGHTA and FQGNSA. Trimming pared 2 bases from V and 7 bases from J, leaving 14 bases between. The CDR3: CASSLSGPAGGYTF. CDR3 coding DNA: TGTGCCAGCAGCTTATCAGGCCCGGCGGGTGGCTACACCTTC.

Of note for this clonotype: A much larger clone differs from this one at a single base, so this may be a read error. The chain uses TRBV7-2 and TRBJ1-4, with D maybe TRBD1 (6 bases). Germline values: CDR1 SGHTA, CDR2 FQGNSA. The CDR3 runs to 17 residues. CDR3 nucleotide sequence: TGTGCCAGCAGCTTGACAAGGGACACCCACCCGAGTGAAAAACTGTTATTT. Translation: CASSLTRDTHPSEKLLF.

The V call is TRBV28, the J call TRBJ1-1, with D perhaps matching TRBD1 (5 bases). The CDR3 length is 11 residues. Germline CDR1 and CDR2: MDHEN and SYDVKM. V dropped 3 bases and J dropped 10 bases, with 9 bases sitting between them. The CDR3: CASSLSGGAFF. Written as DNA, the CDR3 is TGTGCCAGCAGTTTGAGTGGGGGAGCTTTCTTT.

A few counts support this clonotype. CDR3: CASRTDRGNTEAFF. CDR3 DNA sequence: TGTGCCAGCCGGACCGACAGGGGGAACACTGAAGCTTTCTTT. This sequence joins TRBV6-2 or TRBV6-3 and TRBJ1-1; 8 bases are shared with TRBD1. CDR3 length: 14 residues. With V trimmed by 8 bases and J by 1 base, 6 bases remained unmatched. Germline V gives CDR1 MNHEY, CDR2 SVGEGT.

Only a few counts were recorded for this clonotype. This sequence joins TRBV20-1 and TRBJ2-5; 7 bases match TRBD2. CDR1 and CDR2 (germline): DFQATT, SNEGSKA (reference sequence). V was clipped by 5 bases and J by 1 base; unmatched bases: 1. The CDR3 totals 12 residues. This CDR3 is CSAPSGQETQYF. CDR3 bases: TGCAGTGCTCCTAGCGGCCAAGAGACCCAGTACTTC.

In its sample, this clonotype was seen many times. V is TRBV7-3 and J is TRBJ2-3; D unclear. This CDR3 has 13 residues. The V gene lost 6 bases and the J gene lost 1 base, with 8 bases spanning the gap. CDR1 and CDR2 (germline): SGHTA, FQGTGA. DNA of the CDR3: TGTGCCAGCAGATCCGACGGCACAGATACGCAGTATTTT. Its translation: CASRSDGTDTQYF.

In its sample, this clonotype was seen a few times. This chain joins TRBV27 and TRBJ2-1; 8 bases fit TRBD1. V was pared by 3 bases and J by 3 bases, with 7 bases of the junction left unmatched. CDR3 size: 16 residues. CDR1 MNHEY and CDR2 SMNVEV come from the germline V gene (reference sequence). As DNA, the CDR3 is TGTGCCAGCAGTTTGGACAGGGCCGTTTTCTACAATGAGCAGTTCTTC. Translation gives CASSLDRAVFYNEQFF.

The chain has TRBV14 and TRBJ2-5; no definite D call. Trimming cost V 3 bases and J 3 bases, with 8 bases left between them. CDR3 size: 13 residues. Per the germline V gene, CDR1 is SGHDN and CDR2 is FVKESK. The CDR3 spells CASSHIVEETQYF. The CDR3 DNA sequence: TGTGCCAGCAGCCATATCGTGGAAGAGACCCAGTACTTC.